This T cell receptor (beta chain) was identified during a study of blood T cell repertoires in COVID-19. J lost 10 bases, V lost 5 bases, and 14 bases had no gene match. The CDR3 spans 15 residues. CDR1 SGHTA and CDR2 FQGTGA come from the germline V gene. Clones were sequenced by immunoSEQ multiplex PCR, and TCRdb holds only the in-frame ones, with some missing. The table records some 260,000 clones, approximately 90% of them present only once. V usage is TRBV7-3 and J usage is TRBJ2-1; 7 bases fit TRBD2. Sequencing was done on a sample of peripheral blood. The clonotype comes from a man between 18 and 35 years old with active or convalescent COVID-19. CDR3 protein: CASSPMRGGPEEQFF. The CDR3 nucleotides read TGTGCCAGCAGCCCCATGAGGGGAGGGCCGGAGGAGCAGTTCTTC.